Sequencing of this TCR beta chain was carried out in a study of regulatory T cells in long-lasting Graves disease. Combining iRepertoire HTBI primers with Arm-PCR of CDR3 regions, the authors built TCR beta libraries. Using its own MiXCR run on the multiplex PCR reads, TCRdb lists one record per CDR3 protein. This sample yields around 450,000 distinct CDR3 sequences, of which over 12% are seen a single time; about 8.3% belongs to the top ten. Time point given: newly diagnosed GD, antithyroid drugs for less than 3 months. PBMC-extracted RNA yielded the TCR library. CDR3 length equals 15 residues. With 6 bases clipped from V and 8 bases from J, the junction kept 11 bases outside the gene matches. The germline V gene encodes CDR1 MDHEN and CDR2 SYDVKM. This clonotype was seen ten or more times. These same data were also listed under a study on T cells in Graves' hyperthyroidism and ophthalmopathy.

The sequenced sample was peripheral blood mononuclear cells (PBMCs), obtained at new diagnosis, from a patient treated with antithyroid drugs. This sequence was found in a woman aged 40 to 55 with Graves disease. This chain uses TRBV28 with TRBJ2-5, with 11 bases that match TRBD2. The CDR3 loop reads CASSVPGTSGITQYF. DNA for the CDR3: TGTGCCAGCAGCGTTCCCGGGACTAGCGGAATAACCCAGTACTTC.